This T cell receptor (beta chain) came from a study of blood T cell repertoires in COVID-19. Across the whole study: Acute and convalescent COVID-19 specimens originated in the United States, Italy and Spain.

The authors' processing: Amplification from reference gene primers served as the basis for estimated nucleated cell counts. The assay was immunoSEQ multiplex PCR, and TCRdb's table has in-frame clones only and misses some. V, J and clone size reflect that table, while D and trimming were determined from the DNA. This table has 200,000 to 300,000 clones, about four fifths appearing once. The CDR3 length is 13 residues. Unmatched junction bases numbered 7, after V lost 4 bases and J lost 10 bases. Germline CDR1 and CDR2: SGHNT and YENEEA. Sample: peripheral blood. J is TRBJ2-1 and V is TRBV11-3; 7 nucleotides match TRBD2. This receptor was taken from a woman of 80 years or more with COVID-19, enrolled during active disease. CDR3 sequence: CASSSKMRGEQFF. The CDR3 DNA follows: TGTGCCAGCAGCTCTAAGATGCGGGGGGAGCAGTTCTTC.